This T cell receptor (beta chain) was recovered during a study of T cell clonality in common variable immunodeficiency. Regarding the study as a whole: Shared TCRbeta clones were fewer between CVID subjects than controls. TCRbeta clonality was increased in CVID versus healthy controls.

The repertoire was sequenced with immunoSEQ multiplex PCR; TCRdb's copy has only in-frame clones and lacks some. Sampling found some 38,000 clones, none seen once. The CDR3 loop spans 15 amino acids. Trimming removed 6 bases at V and 0 bases at J, with 14 bases between. Germline values: CDR1 KGHSH, CDR2 LQKENI. This clone was detected ten times or more. What it binds is not known. The read ends 3 residues shy of where the CDR3 ends; the end is completed using the germline J gene. Donors gave about 5 to 8 ml heparinized peripheral whole blood. The sequence derives from a person aged 18 to 75 in good health. The chain joins TRBV18 to TRBJ1-2; TRBD1 might be the D (5 bases). Material for sequencing was peripheral blood mononuclear cells. The chain's CDR3 is CASSPTGPPNYGYTF. The covered CDR3 bases are TGTGCCAGCTCGCCCACAGGACCCCCTAACTATGGC.